The clone carrying this TCR beta chain was observed at least ten times. Antigen specificity is unknown. The data were taken from a study of T-cell memory formation after mild COVID-19. Study observations and caveats: Within pre-infection memory, some responding clones were found, suggesting cross-reactive memory joined.

From germline, CDR1 is MDHEN and CDR2 SYDVKM. The V and J ends lost 6 bases and 0 bases, in that order; junction bases with no gene match: 3. The CDR3 totals 15 residues. Each CDR3 protein is one row after TCRdb ran MiXCR on the 5' RACE reads. The sample has roughly 600,000 distinct CDR3 sequences; under 20% are singletons. The chain links TRBV28 to TRBJ2-2; 8 bases map to TRBD2. The sequenced sample consisted of PBMCs or a T cell subset sorted from them (not recorded which). The TCR was taken from an adult woman who had mild COVID-19 (a few samples of this study predate the infection). Cell type and time point are not known. CDR3 in amino acids: CASRVAGSNTGELFF. CDR3 DNA: TGTGCCAGCAGAGTAGCGGGATCGAACACCGGGGAGCTGTTTTTT.